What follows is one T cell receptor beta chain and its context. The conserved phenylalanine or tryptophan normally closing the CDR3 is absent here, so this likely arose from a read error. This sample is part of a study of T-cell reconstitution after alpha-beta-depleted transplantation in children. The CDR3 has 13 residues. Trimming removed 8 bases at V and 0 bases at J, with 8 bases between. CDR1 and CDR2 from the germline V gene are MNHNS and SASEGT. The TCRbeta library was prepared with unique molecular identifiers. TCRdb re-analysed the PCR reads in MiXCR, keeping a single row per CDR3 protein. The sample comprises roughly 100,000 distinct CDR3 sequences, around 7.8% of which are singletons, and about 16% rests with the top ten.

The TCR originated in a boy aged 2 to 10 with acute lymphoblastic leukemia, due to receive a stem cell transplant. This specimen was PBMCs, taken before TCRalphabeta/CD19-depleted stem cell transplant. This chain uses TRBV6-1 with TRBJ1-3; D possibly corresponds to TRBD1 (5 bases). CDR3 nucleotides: TGTGCCAGCGAGGGGTTCTCTGGAAACACCATATATTAT. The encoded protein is CASEGFSGNTIYY.